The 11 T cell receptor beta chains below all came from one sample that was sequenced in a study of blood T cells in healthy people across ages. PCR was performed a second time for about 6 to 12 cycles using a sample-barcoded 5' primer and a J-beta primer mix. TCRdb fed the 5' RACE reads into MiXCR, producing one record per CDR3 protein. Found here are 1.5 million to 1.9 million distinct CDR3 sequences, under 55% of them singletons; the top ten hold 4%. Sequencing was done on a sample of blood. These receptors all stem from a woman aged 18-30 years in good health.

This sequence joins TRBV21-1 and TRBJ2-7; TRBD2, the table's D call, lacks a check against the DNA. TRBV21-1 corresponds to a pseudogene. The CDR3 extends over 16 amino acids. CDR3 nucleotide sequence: TGTGCCAGCAGCAAAGGTAGGGCTAGCGGAGCCTACGAGCAGTACTTC. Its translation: CASSKGRASGAYEQYF.

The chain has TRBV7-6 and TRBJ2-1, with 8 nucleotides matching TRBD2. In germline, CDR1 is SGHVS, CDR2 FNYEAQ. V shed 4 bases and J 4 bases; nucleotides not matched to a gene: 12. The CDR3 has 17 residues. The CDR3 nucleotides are TGTGCCAGCAGCTCCCGGCTTGAAAGCGGGAGATACAATGAGCAGTTCTTC. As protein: CASSSRLESGRYNEQFF. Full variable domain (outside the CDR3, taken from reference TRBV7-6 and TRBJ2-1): GAGVSQSPRYKVTKRGQDVALRCDPISGHVSLYWYRQALGQGPEFLTYFNYEAQQDKSGLPNDRFSAERPEGSISTLTIQRTEQRDSAMYRCASSSRLESGRYNEQFFGPGTRLTVL.

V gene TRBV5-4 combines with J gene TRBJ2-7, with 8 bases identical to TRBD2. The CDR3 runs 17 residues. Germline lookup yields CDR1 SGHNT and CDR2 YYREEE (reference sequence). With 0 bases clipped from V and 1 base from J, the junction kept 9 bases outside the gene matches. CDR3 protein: CASSLVRASGWSYEQYF. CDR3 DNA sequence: TGTGCCAGCAGCTTGGTTCGGGCTAGCGGGTGGTCCTACGAGCAGTACTTC. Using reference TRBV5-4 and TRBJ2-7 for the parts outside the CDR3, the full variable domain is ETGVTQSPTHLIKTRGQQVTLRCSSQSGHNTVSWYQQALGQGPQFIFQYYREEENGRGNFPPRFSGLQFPNYSSELNVNALELDDSALYLCASSLVRASGWSYEQYFGPGTRLTVT.

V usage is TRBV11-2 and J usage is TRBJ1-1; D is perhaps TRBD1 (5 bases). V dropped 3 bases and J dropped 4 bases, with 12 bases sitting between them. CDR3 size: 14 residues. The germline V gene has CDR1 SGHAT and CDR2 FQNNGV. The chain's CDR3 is CASSLWGIGTEAFF. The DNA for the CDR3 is TGTGCCAGCAGCTTGTGGGGGATAGGCACTGAAGCTTTCTTT.

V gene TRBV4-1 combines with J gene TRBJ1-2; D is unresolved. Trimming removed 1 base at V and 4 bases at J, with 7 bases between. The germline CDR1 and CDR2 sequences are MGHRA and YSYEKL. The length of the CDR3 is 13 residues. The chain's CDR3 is CASSQARAYGYTF. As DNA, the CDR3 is TGCGCCAGCAGCCAAGCCAGAGCCTATGGCTACACCTTC.

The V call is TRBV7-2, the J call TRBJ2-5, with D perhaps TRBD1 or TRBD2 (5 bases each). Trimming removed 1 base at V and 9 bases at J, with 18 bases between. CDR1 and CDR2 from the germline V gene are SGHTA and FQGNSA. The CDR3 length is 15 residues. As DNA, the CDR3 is TGTGCCAGCAGCTTAGGGTCTGTCACGTTGGGGGCCCAGTACTTC. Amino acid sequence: CASSLGSVTLGAQYF.

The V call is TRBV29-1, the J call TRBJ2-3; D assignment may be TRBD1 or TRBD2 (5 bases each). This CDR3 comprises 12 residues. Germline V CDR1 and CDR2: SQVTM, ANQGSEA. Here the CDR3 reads CSAGTSTDTQYF. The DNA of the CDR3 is TGCAGTGCCGGGACCAGCACAGATACGCAGTATTTT.

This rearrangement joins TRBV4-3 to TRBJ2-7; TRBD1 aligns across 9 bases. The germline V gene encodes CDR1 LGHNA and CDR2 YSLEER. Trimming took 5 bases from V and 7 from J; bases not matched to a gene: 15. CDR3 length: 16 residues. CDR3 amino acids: CASSKRQGVGYNEQYF. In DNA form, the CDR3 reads TGCGCCAGCAGCAAAAGACAGGGGGTTGGCTACAATGAGCAGTACTTC.

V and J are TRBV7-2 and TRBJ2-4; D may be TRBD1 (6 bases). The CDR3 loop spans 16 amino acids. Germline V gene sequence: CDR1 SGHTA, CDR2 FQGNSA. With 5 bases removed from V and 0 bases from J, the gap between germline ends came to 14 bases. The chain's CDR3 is CASSHDRFIAKNIQYF. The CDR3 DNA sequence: TGTGCCAGCAGCCATGACAGGTTCATAGCCAAAAACATTCAGTACTTC.

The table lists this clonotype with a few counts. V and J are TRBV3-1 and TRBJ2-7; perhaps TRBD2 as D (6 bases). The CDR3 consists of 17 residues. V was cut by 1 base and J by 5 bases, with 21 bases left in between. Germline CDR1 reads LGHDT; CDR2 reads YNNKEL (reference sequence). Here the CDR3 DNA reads TGTGCCAGCAGCCAAGGTTTCTTGCCGGGGGAGACCCACGAGCAGTACTTC. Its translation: CASSQGFLPGETHEQYF.

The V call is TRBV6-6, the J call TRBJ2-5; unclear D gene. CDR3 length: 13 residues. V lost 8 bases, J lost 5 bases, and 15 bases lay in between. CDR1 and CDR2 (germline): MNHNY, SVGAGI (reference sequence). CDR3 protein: CASVREWRETQYF. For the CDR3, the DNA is TGTGCCAGCGTTCGAGAATGGCGGGAGACCCAGTACTTC.